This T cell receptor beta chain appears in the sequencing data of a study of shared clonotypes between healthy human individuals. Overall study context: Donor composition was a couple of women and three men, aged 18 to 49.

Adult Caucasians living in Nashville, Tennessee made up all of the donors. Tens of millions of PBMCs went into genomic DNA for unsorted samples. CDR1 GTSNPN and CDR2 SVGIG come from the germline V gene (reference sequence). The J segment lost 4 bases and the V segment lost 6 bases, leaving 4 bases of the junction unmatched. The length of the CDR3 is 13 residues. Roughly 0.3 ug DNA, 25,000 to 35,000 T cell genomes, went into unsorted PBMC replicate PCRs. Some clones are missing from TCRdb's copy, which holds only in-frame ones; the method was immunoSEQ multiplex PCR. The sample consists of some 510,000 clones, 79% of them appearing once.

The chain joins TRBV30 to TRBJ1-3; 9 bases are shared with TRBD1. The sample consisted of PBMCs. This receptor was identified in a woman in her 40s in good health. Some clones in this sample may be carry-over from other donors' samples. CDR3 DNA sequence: TGTGCCTGTGGGACAGGGAGGGGAAACACCATATATTTT. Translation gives CACGTGRGNTIYF.